This T cell receptor beta chain was retrieved from a study of sequential checkpoint blockade in melanoma. In the study overall: Around 21 patients had matched tumor biopsies before treatment and at week 13 after nivolumab or ipilimumab alone.

Treatment: randomized to nivolumab then ipilimumab (arm A) or the reverse (arm B). Clones were sequenced by immunoSEQ multiplex PCR, and TCRdb holds only the in-frame ones, with some missing. The table lists about 6,400 clones, roughly 19% of them singletons. The material sequenced was tumor tissue (inferred from file names), taken from a patient given nivolumab and ipilimumab in sequence. This TCR was sampled from a human donor with melanoma.

The CDR3 loop reads CAWREGTAGYGYTF. The CDR3 DNA is TGTGCCTGGAGGGAGGGCACGGCGGGCTATGGCTACACCTTC. V usage is TRBV30 and J usage is TRBJ1-2; no clear D gene. CDR1 and CDR2 from the germline V gene are GTSNPN and SVGIG (reference sequence). The CDR3 contains 14 residues. V was shortened by 3 bases and J by 4 bases, with 15 bases between the two germline ends.